This entry concerns a single T cell receptor beta chain. Method: immunoSEQ multiplex PCR; TCRdb's copy keeps in-frame clones and lacks some. Of hundreds of thousands of clones detected, about 87% appear once; the ten largest clones hold about 8%. V lost 5 bases and J 8 bases, leaving 23 bases between the germline ends. The germline V gene has CDR1 MNHEY and CDR2 SMNVEV (reference sequence). CDR3 length: 16 amino acids. The data were taken from a study of blood T cell repertoires in COVID-19. This chain joins TRBV27 and TRBJ2-3, with a tentative D call TRBD1 (6 bases). Sequenced sample: peripheral blood. This TCR was recovered from a woman aged 45 to 65 who had recovered from COVID-19. The DNA of the CDR3 is TGTGCCAGCAGTCCCCGACAGGTCCTCATTGTCGTTACGCAGTATTTT. This sequence encodes CASSPRQVLIVVTQYF.